The 23 T cell receptor beta chains given below trace back to one sample, sequenced in a study of PD-1 blockade in classical Hodgkin lymphoma. Sequencing used immunoSEQ multiplex PCR; TCRdb keeps in-frame clones, though not all of them. The table records around 100,000 clones, over 75% of them present only once. Documented time point: cycle 4 day 1 (C4D1), after 5 to 7 weeks of nivolumab. Every patient experienced relapse after autologous stem cell transplantation, and brentuximab vedotin exposure varied. This specimen consisted of peripheral blood mononuclear cells (PBMCs), obtained before the fourth cycle of nivolumab. These receptor sequences come from a human donor with classical Hodgkin lymphoma.

The chain joins TRBV6-5 to TRBJ2-7; D may correspond to TRBD1 or TRBD2 (5 bases each). V was shortened by 2 bases and J by 3 bases, with 14 bases between the two germline ends. The length of the CDR3 is 15 residues. Germline loops: CDR1 MNHEY, CDR2 SVGAGI. The DNA of the CDR3 is TGTGCCAGCAGTTACGATAGGGGACCTTACTACGAGCAGTACTTC. It translates to CASSYDRGPYYEQYF.

This rearrangement joins TRBV9 to TRBJ2-1; D not resolved. The CDR3 runs to 15 residues. The ends were cut back, 3 bases at V and 9 bases at J, with 19 bases in the middle. Germline assignment: CDR1 SGDLS and CDR2 YYNGEE. CDR3 in DNA: TGTGCCAGCAGCGCCCCATCAGGTTTGCGCGGTGAGCAGTTCTTC. This gives the protein CASSAPSGLRGEQFF.

The chain is built from TRBV4-3 and TRBJ2-7; the match to TRBD1 covers 9 bases. V dropped 2 bases and J dropped 1; count of bases not matched to a gene: 9. This CDR3 has 17 residues. Germline V gene sequence: CDR1 LGHNA, CDR2 YSLEER. The CDR3 loop reads CASSQSVAGTGSYEQYF. CDR3 DNA sequence: TGCGCCAGCAGCCAATCAGTCGCCGGGACAGGGTCCTACGAGCAGTACTTC.

This chain links TRBV11-1 with TRBJ2-7; D unresolved. This CDR3 has 13 residues. CDR1 is SGHAT and CDR2 is FQDESV in the germline V gene (reference sequence). Trimming cost V 3 bases and J 2 bases, with 8 bases left between them. Here the CDR3 reads CASSLALTYEQYF. CDR3 DNA sequence: TGTGCCAGCAGCTTGGCCCTAACCTACGAGCAGTACTTC.

V usage is TRBV19 and J usage is TRBJ1-1, with a possible D match to TRBD1 (6 bases). V was clipped by 1 base and J by 3 bases, with 18 bases between them. Germline CDR1 is LNHDA and CDR2 is SQIVND (reference sequence). CDR3 length equals 17 residues. The CDR3 is CASSIALGTAGDTEAFF. CDR3 coding DNA: TGTGCCAGTAGTATAGCCCTTGGGACTGCAGGGGACACTGAAGCTTTCTTT.

The gene calls are TRBV7-3 and TRBJ1-1; D gene ambiguous. The CDR3 contains 13 residues. CDR1 and CDR2 (germline): SGHTA, FQGTGA. V was trimmed by 1 base and J by 7 bases, leaving 10 bases between them. CDR3 residues: CASSLSGELEAFF. The DNA of the CDR3 is TGTGCCAGCAGCTTAAGTGGAGAGCTTGAAGCTTTCTTT.

In this sample, this clone turned up a few times. The CDR3 region is CASSMGQGGFSPLHF. The CDR3, as DNA: TGTGCCAGTAGTATGGGACAGGGAGGGTTTTCACCCCTCCACTTT. The genes are TRBV19 and TRBJ1-6, with 9 bases that match TRBD1. CDR1 is LNHDA and CDR2 is SQIVND in the germline V gene (reference sequence). This CDR3 has 15 residues. After removal of 3 bases from V and 9 bases from J, the junction contained 6 bases not matched to a gene. Together with reference TRBV19 and TRBJ1-6, the CDR3 gives the full variable domain: DGGITQSPKYLFRKEGQNVTLSCEQNLNHDAMYWYRQDPGQGLRLIYYSQIVNDFQKGDIAEGYSVSREKKESFPLTVTSAQKNPTAFYLCASSMGQGGFSPLHFGNGTRLTVT.

The chain links TRBV6-5 to TRBJ2-7, with no clear D. This CDR3 contains 14 residues. Germline loops: CDR1 MNHEY, CDR2 SVGAGI. The germline V and J ends were trimmed by 6 bases and 0 bases, with 12 bases remaining between them. The CDR3 spells CASSTLDVSYEQYF. Here the CDR3 DNA reads TGTGCCAGCAGCACCCTAGACGTCTCCTACGAGCAGTACTTC.

The chain recombines TRBV5-6 with TRBJ1-2; D perhaps matches TRBD1 (5 bases). CDR3 length equals 16 residues. V dropped 3 bases and J dropped 0 bases, with 15 bases sitting between them. The germline gives CDR1 SGHDT, CDR2 YYEEEE. CDR3 residues: CASSWGSTGSNYGYTF. The DNA of the CDR3 is TGTGCCAGCAGCTGGGGGTCAACAGGATCTAACTATGGCTACACCTTC.

V and J are TRBV6-1 and TRBJ1-5, with D possibly TRBD1 on 5 matching bases. The CDR3 covers 14 residues. V was shortened by 5 bases and J by 9 bases, with 17 bases between the two germline ends. The germline V gene has CDR1 MNHNS and CDR2 SASEGT. The chain's CDR3 is CASSTSGLLRPQHF. CDR3 sequence (DNA): TGTGCCAGCAGTACATCGGGACTCCTACGGCCCCAGCATTTT.

The rearrangement links TRBV7-9 to TRBJ1-3; the D gene is possibly TRBD1 (5 bases). Germline CDR1 and CDR2: SEHNR and FQNEAQ (reference sequence). The CDR3 loop spans 15 amino acids. V was cut by 0 bases and J by 4 bases, with 10 bases left in between. The CDR3: CASSLAGTRGNTIYF. The CDR3 DNA is TGTGCCAGCAGCTTAGCGGGGACGAGAGGAAACACCATATATTTT.

This clone was seen once. The chain links TRBV19 to TRBJ2-1; 9 positions agree with TRBD1. V lost 7 bases and J lost 7; bases outside the gene matches: 8. Germline-derived CDR1 and CDR2 are LNHDA and SQIVND (reference sequence). The CDR3 totals 14 residues. The CDR3 DNA reads TGTGCCAGTAAATCCGGGACAGGGTTTAATGAGCAGTTCTTC. Amino acids: CASKSGTGFNEQFF. Together with reference TRBV19 and TRBJ2-1, the CDR3 gives the full variable domain: DGGITQSPKYLFRKEGQNVTLSCEQNLNHDAMYWYRQDPGQGLRLIYYSQIVNDFQKGDIAEGYSVSREKKESFPLTVTSAQKNPTAFYLCASKSGTGFNEQFFGPGTRLTVL.

J is TRBJ1-2 and V is TRBV30; D remains ambiguous. CDR1 and CDR2 from the germline V gene are GTSNPN and SVGIG (reference sequence). The V gene lost 2 bases and the J gene lost 8 bases, with 12 bases spanning the gap. The CDR3 is 12 residues long. The CDR3 DNA sequence: TGTGCCTGGAGTCCGGACCAGGTGGGCTACACCTTC. This translates into CAWSPDQVGYTF.

V is TRBV28 and J is TRBJ1-4; weak D call: TRBD1 (5 bases). The ends were cut back, 7 bases at V and 2 bases at J, with 17 bases in the middle. The V gene's germline CDR1 is MDHEN and CDR2 SYDVKM. The CDR3 is 16 residues long. CDR3: CASTRSGGFTNEKLFF. The CDR3 DNA reads as TGTGCCAGCACTCGCTCCGGGGGTTTCACTAATGAAAAACTGTTTTTT.

This chain connects TRBV7-3 to TRBJ2-1; possibly TRBD2 for D (5 bases). Per germline, CDR1 SGHTA and CDR2 FQGTGA. V was cut by 5 bases and J by 6 bases, with 14 bases left in between. The CDR3 loop spans 14 amino acids. The CDR3 loop reads CASSLLLDGNEQFF. Written as DNA, the CDR3 is TGTGCCAGCAGCCTACTACTAGACGGCAATGAGCAGTTCTTC.

Points on this clone: The DNA is omitted, as the CDR3 cannot be located on it reliably, and the CDR3 follows TCRdb's listing. This chain joins TRBV12-2 and TRBJ2-2; the D call of TRBD1 is as the table states it, not checked on the DNA. TRBV12-2 is a known pseudogene. Both ends counted, the CDR3 spans 18 residues. The CDR3 region is CASRLYQCLGQGSGELFF.

The chain couples TRBV4-2 to TRBJ2-3; 9 positions match TRBD2. V was pared by 2 bases and J by 2 bases, with 5 bases of the junction left unmatched. The CDR3 runs to 16 residues. Germline V gene sequence: CDR1 LGHNA, CDR2 YNFKEQ. Here the CDR3 reads CASSQSRGGATDTQYF. Here the CDR3 DNA reads TGTGCCAGCAGCCAATCGCGGGGGGGCGCCACAGATACGCAGTATTTT.

This clone was seen a few times. The chain joins TRBV6-5 to TRBJ1-6; tentatively, D is TRBD1 (5 bases). Per the germline V gene, CDR1 is MNHEY and CDR2 is SVGAGI. CDR3 size: 11 residues. Between the trimmed V and J ends, which lost 2 bases and 15 bases, there was a span of 8 bases. Here the CDR3 DNA reads TGTGCCAGCAGTTACGGGGCCCTCCTCCACTTT. Protein sequence: CASSYGALLHF.

J is TRBJ1-6 and V is TRBV15; D perhaps matches TRBD1 (5 bases). CDR1 is LNHNV, CDR2 YYDKDF, per germline (reference sequence). The V and J ends lost 0 bases and 7 bases respectively, with 13 bases between them. The CDR3 length is 16 residues. CDR3 sequence reads: CATSRDWQGSNSPLHF. In DNA, the CDR3 is TGTGCCACCAGCAGAGATTGGCAGGGATCCAATTCACCCCTCCACTTT.

This chain joins TRBV27 and TRBJ1-2, with D tentatively TRBD1 (5 bases). V lost 6 bases, J lost 4 bases, and 6 bases lay in between. Germline-derived CDR1 and CDR2 are MNHEY and SMNVEV (reference sequence). This CDR3 has 11 amino acids. The CDR3 sequence is CASRGLYGYTF. CDR3 nucleotide sequence: TGTGCCAGCAGGGGGCTCTATGGCTACACCTTC.

V and J are TRBV5-6 and TRBJ2-6; 11 bases agree with TRBD1. V was clipped by 4 bases and J by 2 bases; unmatched bases: 8. Germline values: CDR1 SGHDT, CDR2 YYEEEE. This CDR3 is 18 amino acids long. CDR3: CASSPTGTGGTGANVLTF. DNA for the CDR3: TGTGCCAGCAGCCCGACCGGGACAGGGGGAACTGGGGCCAACGTCCTGACTTTC.

V usage is TRBV19 and J usage is TRBJ2-3; D not certain. Germline CDR1 and CDR2: LNHDA and SQIVND (reference sequence). The CDR3 contains 15 residues. V was trimmed by 6 bases and J by 3 bases, leaving 16 bases between them. In nucleotides, the CDR3 is TGTGCCAGTAGGACCCAGGTGTCGGTAACAGATACGCAGTATTTT. It specifies CASRTQVSVTDTQYF.

This clone occurred once. The chain's CDR3 is CASSIGYSYEQYF. CDR3 coding DNA: TGTGCCAGTAGTATCGGATACTCCTACGAGCAGTACTTC. The chain links TRBV19 to TRBJ2-7; no definite D call. V was trimmed by 3 bases and J by 0 bases, leaving 6 bases between them. Germline lookup yields CDR1 LNHDA and CDR2 SQIVND (reference sequence). This CDR3 contains 13 residues.